This T cell receptor beta chain was obtained from a study of blood T cells in healthy people across ages. It was with a sample-barcoded 5' primer and a J-beta primer mix that a second PCR of roughly 7 to 12 cycles was run. TCRdb reprocessed the 5' RACE reads via MiXCR and lists one record per CDR3 protein. The sample yields more than 900,000 distinct CDR3 sequences, about 23% seen once. The V end was cut by 7 bases, the J end by 0 bases, with 16 bases between. The germline V gene encodes CDR1 MDHEN and CDR2 SYDVKM. The CDR3 sequence is 16 residues long. These sequences were also reported in another study, on T cells of mothers and their children.

The chain recombines TRBV28 with TRBJ1-5; the D is unclear. The clonotype comes from a girl under 10 years old in good health. Specimen: blood. CDR3: CASTRAAPYSNQPQHF. The CDR3 DNA sequence: TGTGCCAGCACGAGGGCGGCACCTTATAGCAATCAGCCCCAGCATTTT.